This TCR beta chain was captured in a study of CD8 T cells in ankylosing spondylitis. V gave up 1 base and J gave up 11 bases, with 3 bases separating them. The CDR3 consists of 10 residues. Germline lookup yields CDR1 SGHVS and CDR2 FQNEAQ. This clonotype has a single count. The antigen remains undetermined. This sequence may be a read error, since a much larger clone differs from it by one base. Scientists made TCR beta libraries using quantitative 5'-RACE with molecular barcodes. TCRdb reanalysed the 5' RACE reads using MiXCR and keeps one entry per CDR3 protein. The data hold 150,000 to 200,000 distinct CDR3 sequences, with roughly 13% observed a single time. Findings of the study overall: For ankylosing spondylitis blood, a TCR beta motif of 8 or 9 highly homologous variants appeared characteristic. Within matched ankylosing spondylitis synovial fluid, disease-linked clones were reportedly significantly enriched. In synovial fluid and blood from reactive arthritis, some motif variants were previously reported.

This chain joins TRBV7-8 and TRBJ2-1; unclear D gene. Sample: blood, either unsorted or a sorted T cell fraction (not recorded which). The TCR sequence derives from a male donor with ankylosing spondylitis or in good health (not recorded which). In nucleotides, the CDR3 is TGTGCCAGCAGCTTAGATAAGCAGTTCTTC. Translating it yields CASSLDKQFF.